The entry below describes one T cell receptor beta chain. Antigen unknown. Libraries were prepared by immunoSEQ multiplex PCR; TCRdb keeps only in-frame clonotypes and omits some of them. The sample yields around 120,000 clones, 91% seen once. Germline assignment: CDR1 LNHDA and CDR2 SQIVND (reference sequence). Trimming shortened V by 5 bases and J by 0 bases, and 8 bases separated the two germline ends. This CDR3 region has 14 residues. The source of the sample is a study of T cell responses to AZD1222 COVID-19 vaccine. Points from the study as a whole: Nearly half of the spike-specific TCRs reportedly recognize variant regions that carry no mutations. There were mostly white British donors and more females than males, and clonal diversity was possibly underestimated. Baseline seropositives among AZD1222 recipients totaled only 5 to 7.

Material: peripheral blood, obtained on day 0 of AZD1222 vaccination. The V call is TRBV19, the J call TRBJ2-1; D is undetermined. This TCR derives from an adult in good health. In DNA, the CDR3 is TGTGCCAGTAGTTCCGGGCGCTCCTACAATGAGCAGTTCTTC. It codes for CASSSGRSYNEQFF.